Following are 25 T cell receptor beta chains from one sample sequenced in a study of blood T cell repertoires in COVID-19. Sequencing used immunoSEQ multiplex PCR; TCRdb keeps in-frame clones, though not all of them. The sample records some 200,000 clones, around 76% being singletons. The source material was peripheral blood. The receptor source for this set is a woman aged 45-59 years with active or convalescent COVID-19.

The V and J genes are TRBV11-3 and TRBJ2-2; maybe TRBD2 (5 bases). Germline CDR1 reads SGHNT; CDR2 reads YENEEA. Trimming shortened V by 5 bases and J by 1 base, and 11 bases separated the two germline ends. The CDR3 loop spans 15 amino acids. This CDR3 reads CASSVSGQNTGELFF. The CDR3, as DNA: TGTGCCAGCAGCGTCAGCGGCCAGAACACCGGGGAGCTGTTTTTT.

The chain has TRBV5-1 and TRBJ2-1; 8 bases align to TRBD2. Germline CDR1 is SGHRS and CDR2 is YFSETQ. Trimming removed 0 bases from V and 8 bases from J; junction bases left unmatched: 7. CDR3 length: 15 residues. The chain's CDR3 is CASSLGDTGRDEQFF. CDR3 nucleotide sequence: TGCGCCAGCAGCTTGGGGGACACCGGGAGGGATGAGCAGTTCTTC.

The CDR3 is CASSVVRGGSTDTQYF. CDR3 DNA sequence: TGTGCCAGCAGCGTAGTGCGGGGGGGTAGCACAGATACGCAGTATTTT. The chain uses TRBV9 and TRBJ2-3; 9 bases match TRBD2. Germline V gene data show CDR1 as SGDLS and CDR2 as YYNGEE. V lost 0 bases and J lost 0; bases outside the gene matches: 2. The CDR3 is made up of 16 amino acids.

The chain is built from TRBV30 and TRBJ1-4, with 9 bases aligning to TRBD1. Germline V gene sequence: CDR1 GTSNPN, CDR2 SVGIG (reference sequence). CDR3 length: 14 residues. With 2 bases clipped from V and 8 bases from J, the junction kept 6 bases outside the gene matches. For the CDR3, the DNA is TGTGCCTGGAGTACGGGACAGGGCTGGGAAAAACTGTTTTTT. Translation: CAWSTGQGWEKLFF. Full variable domain (missing parts from reference TRBV30 and TRBJ1-4): SQTIHQWPATLVQPVGSPLSLECTVEGTSNPNLYWYRQAAGRGLQLLFYSVGIGQISSEVPQNLSASRPQDRQFILSSKKLLLSDSGFYLCAWSTGQGWEKLFFGSGTQLSVL.

The chain is built from TRBV19 and TRBJ2-1; 11 bases match TRBD2. This CDR3 is 14 amino acids long. Germline V gene lookup returns CDR1 LNHDA and CDR2 SQIVND (reference sequence). V lost 6 bases to trimming and J lost 6 bases; unmatched junction nucleotides: 4. The CDR3 sequence is CASSASGGFNEQFF. The DNA of the CDR3 is TGTGCCAGTAGCGCTAGCGGGGGGTTCAATGAGCAGTTCTTC.

This sequence joins TRBV29-1 and TRBJ1-1; a possible D gene is TRBD1 (6 bases). From germline, CDR1 is SQVTM and CDR2 ANQGSEA. This CDR3 is 11 amino acids long. V lost 5 bases and J lost 11, with 15 bases in between. CDR3 amino acids: CSVWTDGRAFF. The DNA for the CDR3 is TGCAGCGTTTGGACAGACGGGAGGGCTTTCTTT.

The chain employs TRBV11-2 and TRBJ1-3; no clear D. The germline V gene encodes CDR1 SGHAT and CDR2 FQNNGV. Trimming took 6 bases from V and 4 from J, leaving 16 bases between them. CDR3 size: 15 residues. In DNA form, the CDR3 reads TGTGCCAGCAGTCCAAGTACGGGGAAAGGAAACACCATATATTTT. Its protein is CASSPSTGKGNTIYF. The variable domain in full, completed from reference TRBV11-2 and TRBJ1-3, reads EAGVAQSPRYKIIEKRQSVAFWCNPISGHATLYWYQQILGQGPKLLIQFQNNGVVDDSQLPKDRFSAERLKGVDSTLKIQPAKLEDSAVYLCASSPSTGKGNTIYFGEGSWLTVV.

The rearrangement uses TRBV30 and TRBJ1-3, with D perhaps TRBD1 (6 bases). The CDR3 is 15 amino acids. Germline CDR1 and CDR2: GTSNPN and SVGIG (reference sequence). Trimming took 2 bases from V and 0 from J, leaving 11 bases between them. CDR3 nucleotide sequence: TGTGCCTGGAGTAAAGGGGGTTTCTCTGGAAACACCATATATTTT. Protein product: CAWSKGGFSGNTIYF.

This chain uses TRBV5-1 with TRBJ1-1; D gene uncertain. CDR1 is SGHRS and CDR2 is YFSETQ in the germline V gene. Trimming left V 1 base short and J 1 base short, with 8 bases between. CDR3 length: 14 amino acids. The CDR3 DNA is TGCGCCAGCAGCTTGTTACAGCAGAACACTGAAGCTTTCTTT. Its protein product is CASSLLQQNTEAFF. The full variable domain, its missing parts supplied by reference TRBV5-1 and TRBJ1-1, is KAGVTQTPRYLIKTRGQQVTLSCSPISGHRSVSWYQQTPGQGLQFLFEYFSETQRNKGNFPGRFSGRQFSNSRSEMNVSTLELGDSALYLCASSLLQQNTEAFFGQGTRLTVV.

This clone was seen only a few times. The chain links TRBV12-5 to TRBJ2-2, with TRBD2 matching 11 bases. This CDR3 comprises 18 residues. V shed 0 bases and J 1 base; nucleotides not matched to a gene: 4. CDR1 and CDR2 (germline): LGHNT, FRNRAP. The CDR3: CASGLVLTSGVNTGELFF. CDR3 DNA: TGTGCTAGTGGTTTGGTACTGACTAGCGGGGTGAACACCGGGGAGCTGTTTTTT.

The gene calls are TRBV5-1 and TRBJ1-4, with a weak D call TRBD1 (5 bases). CDR1 is SGHRS and CDR2 is YFSETQ in the germline V gene. CDR3 length equals 16 residues. V dropped 5 bases and J dropped 0 bases, with 14 bases sitting between them. In nucleotides, the CDR3 is TGCGCCAGCAGACCAGGGTCGGAAGCAACTAATGAAAAACTGTTTTTT. Its protein is CASRPGSEATNEKLFF.

J is TRBJ2-1 and V is TRBV5-1, with no clear D. The CDR3 sequence is 11 residues long. Trimming pared 0 bases from V and 9 bases from J, leaving 4 bases between. Germline V gene data show CDR1 as SGHRS and CDR2 as YFSETQ. CDR3: CASSLAGEQFF. CDR3 nucleotides: TGCGCCAGCAGCTTGGCCGGTGAGCAGTTCTTC.

V gene TRBV9 combines with J gene TRBJ1-1; 9 nucleotides line up with TRBD1. This CDR3 region has 13 residues. Trimming cost V 2 bases and J 5 bases; bases outside gene matches: 1. Germline CDR1 and CDR2: SGDLS and YYNGEE. In DNA, the CDR3 is TGTGCCAGCAGCGTCGACAGGGGGACTGAAGCTTTCTTT. It yields the protein CASSVDRGTEAFF.

The rearrangement links TRBV4-3 to TRBJ2-7; TRBD2 aligns across 10 bases. CDR1 is LGHNA and CDR2 is YSLEER in the germline V gene. The length of the CDR3 is 18 residues. The V gene end was trimmed by 0 bases and the J gene end by 2 bases; junction bases not matched to a gene: 10. The CDR3 region is CASSQDPSGGTYAYEQYF. As DNA, the CDR3 is TGCGCCAGCAGCCAAGATCCTAGCGGGGGTACTTACGCCTACGAGCAGTACTTC.

V gene TRBV6-5 combines with J gene TRBJ1-1, with D maybe TRBD1 (5 bases). Germline V gene lookup returns CDR1 MNHEY and CDR2 SVGAGI. Trimming removed 2 bases from V and 4 bases from J, with 11 bases in between. CDR3 length: 14 amino acids. The CDR3 DNA sequence: TGTGCCAGCAGTTACGGGGGGGTCGGCACTGAAGCTTTCTTT. Translating it yields CASSYGGVGTEAFF.

The chain combines TRBV3-1 (or the pseudogene TRBV3-2) with TRBJ1-1, with TRBD1 identical over 8 bases. The germline V gene has CDR1 LGHDT and CDR2 YNNKEL (reference sequence). V was clipped by 0 bases and J by 2 bases; unmatched bases: 8. The length of the CDR3 is 17 residues. In nucleotides, the CDR3 is TGTGCCAGCAGCCAAGATCGACAGGGGCCCCATAACACTGAAGCTTTCTTT. It encodes CASSQDRQGPHNTEAFF.

The chain couples TRBV28 to TRBJ2-2, with 7 bases lining up with TRBD2. The V and J ends lost 7 bases and 1 base, in that order; junction bases with no gene match: 12. Per germline, CDR1 MDHEN and CDR2 SYDVKM. The CDR3 totals 17 residues. The CDR3 sequence: CASTRAGVTQNTGELFF. Written as DNA, the CDR3 is TGTGCCAGCACTCGGGCGGGAGTGACTCAGAACACCGGGGAGCTGTTTTTT.

The CDR3 spells CASSQTGQASNYGYTF. CDR3 nucleotides: TGTGCCAGCAGCCAGACCGGACAGGCCTCTAACTATGGCTACACCTTC. The chain couples TRBV4-2 to TRBJ1-2, with 7 bases matching TRBD1. Germline V gene sequence: CDR1 LGHNA, CDR2 YNFKEQ. V was clipped by 3 bases and J by 0 bases; unmatched bases: 7. The CDR3 loop spans 16 amino acids.

The J gene is TRBJ1-6, the V gene TRBV10-3; 7 nucleotides match TRBD1. V dropped 3 bases and J dropped 10; count of bases not matched to a gene: 15. CDR3 size: 17 residues. CDR1 ENHRY and CDR2 SYGVKD come from the germline V gene. The CDR3 nucleotides are TGTGCCATCAGTGAAGGACAGGCTGCCGGAGGTAACTCACCCCTCCACTTT. Translation gives CAISEGQAAGGNSPLHF.

The chain uses TRBV2 and TRBJ2-3, with 8 bases identical to TRBD1. The CDR3 length is 16 residues. Germline V gene lookup returns CDR1 SNHLY and CDR2 FYNNEI. V was clipped by 7 bases and J by 5 bases; unmatched bases: 14. The CDR3 DNA is TGTGCCAGCACTAAGGGCGGGGCAGGGGGCATAGATACGCAGTATTTT. This sequence encodes CASTKGGAGGIDTQYF.

The chain employs TRBV11-2 and TRBJ1-6, with TRBD1 matching over 8 bases. The CDR3 is 15 amino acids. The junction had 5 bases not matched to a gene; V was cut back by 3 bases and J by 7 bases. Germline values: CDR1 SGHAT, CDR2 FQNNGV. The CDR3 loop reads CASSFTGQANSPLHF. CDR3 bases: TGTGCCAGCAGCTTTACGGGACAGGCCAATTCACCCCTCCACTTT.

The chain combines TRBV24-1 with TRBJ2-1, with 12 bases lining up with TRBD2. The CDR3 extends over 15 amino acids. V lost 9 bases to trimming and J lost 4 bases; unmatched junction nucleotides: 6. CDR1 and CDR2 (germline): KGHDR, SFDVKD. CDR3 sequence reads: CATGSGTSGYNEQFF. Written as DNA, the CDR3 is TGTGCCACCGGAAGCGGGACTAGCGGGTACAATGAGCAGTTCTTC.

This clone was recorded a few times. The chain is built from TRBV19 and TRBJ1-5, with 7 bases identical to TRBD1. The CDR3 is made up of 16 amino acids. The V segment lost 3 bases and the J segment 5 bases; nucleotides outside the gene matches: 10. Germline V gives CDR1 LNHDA, CDR2 SQIVND (reference sequence). CDR3 DNA: TGTGCCAGTAGTATGGGGACAGTTGACTCCTATCAGCCCCAGCATTTT. Its protein is CASSMGTVDSYQPQHF.

The chain is built from TRBV7-3 and TRBJ2-1; TRBD2 matches 11 bases. Germline CDR1 and CDR2: SGHTA and FQGTGA. The V and J ends lost 2 bases and 6 bases, in that order; junction bases with no gene match: 3. The CDR3 is 15 amino acids. Written as DNA, the CDR3 is TGTGCCAGCAGCTTATTAGCGGGAGGGGGCAATGAGCAGTTCTTC. Its protein is CASSLLAGGGNEQFF. The entire variable domain, with the rest obtained from reference TRBV7-3 and TRBJ2-1, is as follows: GAGVSQTPSNKVTEKGKYVELRCDPISGHTALYWYRQSLGQGPEFLIYFQGTGAADDSGLPNDRFFAVRPEGSVSTLKIQRTERGDSAVYLCASSLLAGGGNEQFFGPGTRLTVL.

Only one count was recorded for this clone. The CDR3 DNA reads TGTGCCAGCAGCTTAGAAGTTAGCGGGGCGTTGAACACCGGGGAGCTGTTTTTT. It translates to CASSLEVSGALNTGELFF. The chain joins TRBV7-6 to TRBJ2-2; 8 bases are shared with TRBD2. In germline, CDR1 is SGHVS, CDR2 FNYEAQ. Unmatched junction bases numbered 8, after V lost 1 base and J lost 1 base. The CDR3 runs to 18 residues.